Listed below are T cell receptor beta chains from one sample, sequenced in a study of read filtering for tumor transcriptome and immune sequencing. Using its own MiXCR run on the reads, TCRdb lists one record per CDR3 protein. The sample has about 48,000 distinct CDR3 sequences, less than 20% seen once. Source material: a population of CD138-negative cells sorted from bone marrow. These receptors were taken from a donor at least 40 years old with multiple myeloma. Each CDR3 is given with its conserved first and last residue. Each record gives: clone size, V gene, J gene, D gene, CDR3 DNA, CDR3 protein. A D gene is named only where the DNA matches it firmly. Rows give clone size only sometimes, using once, few, many, or a class for an expanded clone.

>many|TRBV14|TRBJ2-7|.
TGTGCCAGCAGCCAAGCCAGGGGTGGCGAGCAGTACTTC
CASSQARGGEQYF
>.|TRBV6-5|TRBJ1-2|.
TGTGCCAGCAGTTACTTCCCGGTGAGAGGGTCCGTTTACTATGGCTACACCTTC
CASSYFPVRGSVYYGYTF
>many|TRBV27|TRBJ2-3|.
TGTGCCAGCAGCCGACGGGGTGCGGATACGCAGTATTTT
CASSRRGADTQYF
>many|TRBV5-6|TRBJ1-1|.
TGTGCCAGCAGCTTGGAGGGCAGGCCAAGCACTGAAGCTTTCTTT
CASSLEGRPSTEAFF
>many|TRBV29-1|TRBJ2-1|.
TGCAGCGTTGACAGGGTCTATATTAATGAGCAGTTCTTC
CSVDRVYINEQFF
>many|TRBV29-1|TRBJ2-1|.
TGCAGCGTGTCAGACGCCGAGGGCCCTCGAGGGGAGTTCTTC
CSVSDAEGPRGEFF
>many|TRBV24-1|TRBJ2-3|.
TGTGCCACCAGTGATGGCGGGGCCCCCACGCAGTATTTT
CATSDGGAPTQYF
>few|TRBV5-1|TRBJ1-4|TRBD1
TGCGCCAGCAGCTTTCTGGGACAGGGAGGTGAAAAACTGTTTTTT
CASSFLGQGGEKLFF
>many|TRBV20-1|TRBJ2-1|TRBD2
TGCAGTGCCCTATCGGCTAGCGGTCACAATGAGCAGTTCTTC
CSALSASGHNEQFF
>many|TRBV20-1|TRBJ1-1|.
TGCAGTGCTAGACCAACCCCGGGACCGAAAGAAAAGAACACTGAAGCTTTCTTT
CSARPTPGPKEKNTEAFF
>many|TRBV7-9|TRBJ2-3|TRBD1
TGTGCCAGCAGCTTAGGGAGGACAGGGATCACAGATACGCAGTATTTT
CASSLGRTGITDTQYF
>.|TRBV7-2|TRBJ2-5|.
TGTGCCAGCAGCTTCGGCGGGGCCGGAGAGACCCAGTACTTC
CASSFGGAGETQYF
>many|TRBV7-2|TRBJ2-7|TRBD1
TGTGCCAGCAGTCCGGCAGGGGGCACCTCCTACGAGCAGTACTTC
CASSPAGGTSYEQYF
>.|TRBV19|TRBJ1-2|.
TGTGCCAGTACGGGCAGGCAGTTTCACTATGGCTACACCTTC
CASTGRQFHYGYTF
>few|TRBV7-2|TRBJ1-5|TRBD1
TGTGCCAGCAGCTCGGACAGGGGGCTCAATCAGCCCCAGCATTTT
CASSSDRGLNQPQHF
>.|TRBV29-1|TRBJ1-1|.
TGCAGCGTTAGCCACGGGAGAAACACTGAAGCTTTCTTT
CSVSHGRNTEAFF
>many|TRBV20-1|TRBJ1-5|.
TGCAGTGCTAGTGTTTCCAGGGCGGATGGCAATCAGCCCCAGCATTTT
CSASVSRADGNQPQHF
>many|TRBV7-9|TRBJ2-7|TRBD1
TGTGCCAGCAGCCGACAGGGGCACGAGCAGTACTTC
CASSRQGHEQYF
>many|TRBV7-9|TRBJ2-2|.
TGTGCCAGCGGCCTGGGAACAGGGACGAAGGACACCGGGGAGCTGTTTTTT
CASGLGTGTKDTGELFF
>medium-sized|TRBV6-2/TRBV6-3|TRBJ2-1|.
TGTGCCAGCAGTTTAGCGGAGTACAATGAGCAGTTCTTC
CASSLAEYNEQFF
>many|TRBV12-3/TRBV12-4|TRBJ2-4|.
TGTGCCAGCAGTCCCAGGGTAGCCAAAAACATTCAGTACTTC
CASSPRVAKNIQYF
>few|TRBV19|TRBJ2-3|.
TGTGCCAGCACCAACCAGCCCCCAGATACGCAGTATTTT
CASTNQPPDTQYF
>many|TRBV29-1|TRBJ1-1|.
TGCAGCGTACCCGATGGAGTGTCTGAGGGCGCTGAAGCTTTCTTT
CSVPDGVSEGAEAFF
>many|TRBV29-1|TRBJ1-1|TRBD1
TGCAGCGCTGCGGGACAGGCGAACACTGAAGCTTTCTTT
CSAAGQANTEAFF
>few|TRBV20-1|TRBJ2-7|TRBD2
TGCAGTGCTGGGGGGGAGAACGAGCAGTACTTC
CSAGGENEQYF
>medium-sized|TRBV6-2/TRBV6-3|TRBJ2-7|TRBD2
TGTGCCAGCAGCCAAACGGGACTAGCGGACTACGAGCAGTACTTC
CASSQTGLADYEQYF
>many|TRBV20-1|TRBJ2-5|.
TGCAGTGCTATAGAACTTGCTAGGAACCAAGAGACCCAGTACTTC
CSAIELARNQETQYF
>many|TRBV2|TRBJ1-1|.
TGTGCCAGCAGCCCTCGGGGGGCGTCCACTGAAGCTTTCTTT
CASSPRGASTEAFF
>many|TRBV27|TRBJ1-2|.
TGTGCCAGCGGTACAGCTAGCTATGGCTACACCTTC
CASGTASYGYTF
>few|TRBV29-1|TRBJ1-5|TRBD1
TGCAGCGCTGGGACAGGGGGTCCTCAGCCCCAGCATTTT
CSAGTGGPQPQHF
>many|TRBV11-2|TRBJ2-1|.
TGTGCCAGCAGCTCAATCCATGAGCAGTTCTTC
CASSSIHEQFF
>many|TRBV7-8|TRBJ1-5|.
TGTGCCAGCAGCTTATACGGGGGTATCGGCAATCAGCCCCAGCATTTT
CASSLYGGIGNQPQHF
>.|TRBV18|TRBJ2-5|.
TGTGCCAGCTTACCACCGGGGTCGCCAGAGACCCAGTACTTC
CASLPPGSPETQYF
>.|TRBV6-2/TRBV6-3|TRBJ1-1|.
TGTGCCGCCCGTCCCGGTGCATCTTTTGAAGCTTTCTTT
CAARPGASFEAFF
>many|TRBV24-1|TRBJ2-5|TRBD2
TGTGCCACCAGTGAACCCCTAGCGGGAGCGGGAGAGACCCAGTACTTC
CATSEPLAGAGETQYF
>.|TRBV2|TRBJ2-1|TRBD2
TGTGCCAGCAGCGAAGTCCTAGCGGGAGGAGGTGAGCAGTTCTTT
CASSEVLAGGGEQFF
>.|TRBV6-2/TRBV6-3|TRBJ2-7|.
TGTGCCAGCAGGGCCTCCAGCCGGGCAACTAGCTCCTACGAGCAGTACTTC
CASRASSRATSSYEQYF
>many|TRBV10-3|TRBJ1-1|.
TGTGCCACTTTGCGATCCAAGAACACTGAAGCTTTCTTT
CATLRSKNTEAFF
>.|TRBV24-1|TRBJ2-1|.
TGTGCCACCAGTGATCTGACTCGGGAGAGGCAGTTCTTC
CATSDLTRERQFF
>.|TRBV6-6|TRBJ1-1|.
TGTGCCAGCAGCATACCTGGGAACACTGAAGCTTTCTTT
CASSIPGNTEAFF
>few|TRBV14|TRBJ2-6|.
TGTGCCAGCTGCCGAAGTTCTGGGGCCAACGTCCTGACTTTC
CASCRSSGANVLTF
>many|TRBV6-1|TRBJ2-7|.
TGTGCCAGCAATACGTACGAGCAGTACTTC
CASNTYEQYF
>many|TRBV12-3/TRBV12-4|TRBJ2-5|.
TGTGCCAGCAGTTTAAGGACCGGGGAGACCCAGTACTTC
CASSLRTGETQYF
>many|TRBV6-5|TRBJ2-1|.
TGTGCCAGCAGTTACTCAGGGGGGGGCGCACACAATGAGCAGTTCTTC
CASSYSGGGAHNEQFF
>.|TRBV24-1|TRBJ1-5|.
TGTGCCACCTCCGGACAGAGGTACAATCAGCCCCAGCATTTT
CATSGQRYNQPQHF
>many|TRBV7-2|TRBJ2-2|TRBD2
TGTGCCAGCAGCTTATCAGTGGGTGGACTAGCGGGAGCGACCGGGGAGCTGTTTTTT
CASSLSVGGLAGATGELFF
>.|TRBV12-3/TRBV12-4|TRBJ1-1|TRBD1
TGTGCCGGCAGTCCCAGACAGGGGGATACTGAAGCTTTCTTT
CAGSPRQGDTEAFF
>many|TRBV13|TRBJ2-6|.
TGTGCCAGCAGCACCGGGGGGCCTGGGGCCAACGTCCTGACTTTC
CASSTGGPGANVLTF
>few|TRBV18|TRBJ2-2|TRBD1
TGTGCCAGCTCAACCGGGACAGGGAACACCGGGGAGCTGTTTTTT
CASSTGTGNTGELFF
>many|TRBV20-1|TRBJ2-1|.
TGCAGTGCTATAAGATCACGCTCCTACAATGAGCAGTTCTTC
CSAIRSRSYNEQFF
>many|TRBV24-1|TRBJ2-1|TRBD2
TGTGCCACCAGTGATTTCGCGGCTAGCGGAAACAATGAGCAGTTCTTC
CATSDFAASGNNEQFF
>.|TRBV7-8|TRBJ2-1|TRBD2
TGTGCCATCAGCAAGGGACTAACCTACAACGAGCAGTTCTTC
CAISKGLTYNEQFF
>many|TRBV20-1|TRBJ2-1|TRBD2
TGCAGTGCTAGACCTAGCGGGAGCAATGAGCAGTTCTTC
CSARPSGSNEQFF
>many|TRBV11-3|TRBJ2-5|TRBD2
TGTGCCAGCAGTCCCGGGACTAGCGGGGGAGAGACCCAGTACTTC
CASSPGTSGGETQYF
>many|TRBV28|TRBJ1-5|.
TGTGCCAGCGGATACGATAGCAATCAGCCCCAGCATTTT
CASGYDSNQPQHF
>many|TRBV12-3/TRBV12-4|TRBJ2-5|.
TGTGCCAGCAGTTTAAGCGGCGGAGTCAAGACCCAGTACTTC
CASSLSGGVKTQYF
>.|TRBV29-1|TRBJ1-1|TRBD1
TGCAGCGTTTTCGGGGGACAGGGGATAGGACACACTGAAGCTTTCTTT
CSVFGGQGIGHTEAFF
>few|TRBV11-2|TRBJ1-5|.
TGTGCCAGCAGCACAAGGGGAGTTCAGCCCCAGCATTTT
CASSTRGVQPQHF
>many|TRBV7-8|TRBJ1-6|TRBD1
TGTGCCAGCAGCTCCGGGACAGGGGTTATGGGGTCACCCCTCCACTTT
CASSSGTGVMGSPLHF
>medium-sized|TRBV15|TRBJ2-1|.
TGTGCCACCAGCAGAGAAAAAGGTTCTGGAAACAATGAGCAGTTCTTC
CATSREKGSGNNEQFF